The clone carrying this TCR beta chain was detected a few times. Antigen unknown. The assay was immunoSEQ multiplex PCR, and TCRdb's table has in-frame clones only and misses some. This sample has roughly 5,100 clones, with around 62% found just once. The data were obtained in a study of early stage breast cancer tumors. Study results and limitations: Most shared enriched TCRB sequences were commonly generated ones.

V dropped 3 bases and J dropped 8 bases, with 13 bases sitting between them. The CDR3 runs 13 residues. In germline, CDR1 is LNHDA, CDR2 SQIVND (reference sequence). The sequenced material came from breast tumor tissue. V is TRBV19 and J is TRBJ1-1; D is uncertain. The receptor was isolated from a person aged 55 to 69 with breast cancer. CDR3 bases: TGTGCCAGTAGTATGATAGGGCAAAGGGAAGCTTTCTTT. Translating gives CASSMIGQREAFF. Together with reference TRBV19 and TRBJ1-1, the CDR3 gives the full variable domain: DGGITQSPKYLFRKEGQNVTLSCEQNLNHDAMYWYRQDPGQGLRLIYYSQIVNDFQKGDIAEGYSVSREKKESFPLTVTSAQKNPTAFYLCASSMIGQREAFFGQGTRLTVV.